Shown below are 11 T cell receptor beta chains from a single sample sequenced in a study of blood T cell repertoires in COVID-19. The data were produced by immunoSEQ multiplex PCR, yet TCRdb's version contains in-frame clones alone and is incomplete. The table includes about 150,000 clones, roughly 77% detected once. The sample was peripheral blood. These receptors all come from a woman in her 70s with COVID-19, enrolled during active disease.

The chain couples TRBV5-1 to TRBJ1-6, with D uncertain. The length of the CDR3 is 14 residues. Germline-derived CDR1 and CDR2 are SGHRS and YFSETQ. Trimming removed 0 bases from V and 10 bases from J, with 11 bases in between. The CDR3 spells CASSLGGRESPLHF. The CDR3 bases are TGCGCCAGCAGCTTGGGAGGTCGAGAATCACCCCTCCACTTT.

V is TRBV3-1 (or the pseudogene TRBV3-2) and J is TRBJ1-2; D gene ambiguous. V lost 3 bases to trimming and J lost 2 bases, with 7 bases between them. CDR3 length: 13 amino acids. Germline V gene sequence: CDR1 LGHDT, CDR2 YNNKEL (reference sequence). CDR3 sequence reads: CASSHRENYGYTF. CDR3 in DNA: TGTGCCAGCAGCCACCGGGAGAACTATGGCTACACCTTC.

In this sample, this clone turned up once. This rearrangement joins TRBV5-5 to TRBJ1-6; no definite D call. CDR1 is SGHKS, CDR2 YYEKEE, per germline (reference sequence). V lost 4 bases to trimming and J lost 0 bases, with 14 bases between them. The CDR3 contains 17 residues. The CDR3 DNA is TGTGCCAGCAGCCTTACCACAATACCCTCCTATAATTCACCCCTCCACTTT. The encoded protein is CASSLTTIPSYNSPLHF.

The J gene is TRBJ2-2, the V gene TRBV7-9; 7 bases map to TRBD2. This CDR3 is built from 15 residues. V lost 0 bases, J lost 3 bases, and 1 base stayed unmatched. The germline CDR1 and CDR2 sequences are SEHNR and FQNEAQ (reference sequence). CDR3 sequence (DNA): TGTGCCAGCAGCTTAGCGGGAGGGGACACCGGGGAGCTGTTTTTT. Amino acid sequence: CASSLAGGDTGELFF.

This clone has more than one count but fewer than ten. V is TRBV7-2 and J is TRBJ1-6; D gene ambiguous. The CDR3 has 14 residues. Germline V gene data show CDR1 as SGHTA and CDR2 as FQGNSA. V was cut by 6 bases and J by 6 bases, with 12 bases left in between. CDR3 in DNA: TGTGCCAGCAGGGAGACCGTGACTAATTCACCCCTCCACTTT. It codes for CASRETVTNSPLHF. The full variable domain, rest sourced from reference TRBV7-2 and TRBJ1-6, is GAGVSQSPSNKVTEKGKDVELRCDPISGHTALYWYRQSLGQGLEFLIYFQGNSAPDKSGLPSDRFSAERTGGSVSTLTIQRTQQEDSAVYLCASRETVTNSPLHFGNGTRLTVT.

The chain links TRBV9 to TRBJ1-1, with a tentative D call TRBD1 (5 bases). This CDR3 has 13 residues. Germline loops: CDR1 SGDLS, CDR2 YYNGEE. V lost 0 bases, J lost 8 bases, and 11 bases lay in between. This chain's CDR3 is CASSVEQGTEAFF. CDR3 nucleotides: TGTGCCAGCAGCGTAGAGCAGGGTACCGAAGCTTTCTTT.

The chain uses TRBV12-3 or TRBV12-4 and TRBJ1-5; D call uncertain. The CDR3 length is 13 residues. V was clipped by 4 bases and J by 6 bases, with 10 bases between them. The CDR3: CASSSGFSQPQHF. The CDR3 nucleotides are TGTGCCAGCAGTTCCGGGTTTAGTCAGCCCCAGCATTTT.

The V and J genes are TRBV5-6 and TRBJ1-6; D perhaps matches TRBD1 (5 bases). With 5 bases removed from V and 6 bases from J, the gap between germline ends came to 21 bases. CDR1 and CDR2 (germline): SGHDT, YYEEEE. The CDR3 has 17 amino acids. The CDR3 DNA reads as TGTGCCAGCAGTGCTACCGGGACCGGGGGGTTTAATTCACCCCTCCACTTT. Encoded protein: CASSATGTGGFNSPLHF. Full variable domain (outside the CDR3, taken from reference TRBV5-6 and TRBJ1-6): DAGVTQSPTHLIKTRGQQVTLRCSPKSGHDTVSWYQQALGQGPQFIFQYYEEEERQRGNFPDRFSGHQFPNYSSELNVNALLLGDSALYLCASSATGTGGFNSPLHFGNGTRLTVT.

The genes are TRBV18 and TRBJ2-7, with 7 positions matching TRBD1. Germline CDR1 reads KGHSH; CDR2 reads LQKENI. This CDR3 region has 14 residues. V shed 0 bases and J 1 base; nucleotides not matched to a gene: 0. The CDR3 here is CASSPPTGSYEQYF. The CDR3 coding sequence is TGTGCCAGCTCACCACCGACAGGGTCCTACGAGCAGTACTTC.

This chain links TRBV7-2 with TRBJ1-2; 11 positions match TRBD1. Trimming at V came to 4 bases and at J to 4 bases, leaving 5 bases not matched to a gene. CDR1 is SGHTA, CDR2 FQGNSA, per germline. The CDR3 is 15 residues long. In DNA form, the CDR3 reads TGTGCCAGCAGCTCGGGACAGGGGGTCAGCTATGGCTACACCTTC. Its protein product is CASSSGQGVSYGYTF. Supplemented by reference TRBV7-2 and TRBJ1-2, the full variable domain reads GAGVSQSPSNKVTEKGKDVELRCDPISGHTALYWYRQSLGQGLEFLIYFQGNSAPDKSGLPSDRFSAERTGGSVSTLTIQRTQQEDSAVYLCASSSGQGVSYGYTFGSGTRLTVV.

The chain joins TRBV10-2 to TRBJ2-7; D is unclear. This CDR3 has 11 amino acids. Germline V CDR1 and CDR2: WSHSY, SAAADI. Trimming left V 2 bases short and J 10 bases short, with 9 bases between. CDR3 in DNA: TGCGCCAGCAGTGAGGCGGCATTTCAGTACTTC. Translating gives CASSEAAFQYF.